This TCR beta chain originates from a study of T cell repertoires and Cas9 in healthy adults. Across the study: Multi-effector potency, cytotoxicity and lineage were assessed in SpCas9-reactive CD4 and CD8 T cells. Study conclusions and caveats: Reportedly, SpCas9-reactive effector T cell proliferation and function were mitigated by SpCas9-reactive Tregs in vitro.

V was trimmed by 4 bases and J by 8 bases, leaving 11 bases between them. Germline lookup yields CDR1 GTSNPN and CDR2 SVGIG (reference sequence). The CDR3 is 11 amino acids. About this clone: What it recognizes is unknown.

Produced via immunoSEQ multiplex PCR; TCRdb's table is partial and in-frame only. Found here are about 15,000 clones, around 86% of them singletons; the top ten hold roughly 1.9%. The origin of this receptor is a human donor in good health. The chain couples TRBV30 to TRBJ1-2; D call uncertain. The sample consisted of Tregs (CD4+, CD25+, CD127-, CD137-, CD154-) from PBMCs; culture status not recorded. Here the CDR3 reads CAWTLGGGYTF. CDR3 nucleotide sequence: TGTGCCTGGACACTAGGAGGGGGCTACACCTTC.